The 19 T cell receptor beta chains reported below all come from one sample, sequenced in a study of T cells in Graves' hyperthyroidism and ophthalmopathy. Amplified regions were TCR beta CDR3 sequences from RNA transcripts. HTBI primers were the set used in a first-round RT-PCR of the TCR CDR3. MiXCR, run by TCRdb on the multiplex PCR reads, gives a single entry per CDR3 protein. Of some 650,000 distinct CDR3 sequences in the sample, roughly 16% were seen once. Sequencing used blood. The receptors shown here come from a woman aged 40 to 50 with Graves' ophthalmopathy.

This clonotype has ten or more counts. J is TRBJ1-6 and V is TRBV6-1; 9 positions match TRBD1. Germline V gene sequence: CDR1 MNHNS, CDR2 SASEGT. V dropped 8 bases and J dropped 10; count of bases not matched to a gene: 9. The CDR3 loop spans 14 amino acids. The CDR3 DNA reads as TGTGCCAGCTCGCGGAACAGGGGGCAATCACCCCTCCACTTT. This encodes CASSRNRGQSPLHF.

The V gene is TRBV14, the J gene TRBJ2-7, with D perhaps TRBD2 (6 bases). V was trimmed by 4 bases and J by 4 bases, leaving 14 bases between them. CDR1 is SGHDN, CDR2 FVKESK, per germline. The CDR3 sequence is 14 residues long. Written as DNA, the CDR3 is TGTGCCAGCAGCCGTCTCGGGAGCTCATACGAGCAGTACTTC. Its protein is CASSRLGSSYEQYF.

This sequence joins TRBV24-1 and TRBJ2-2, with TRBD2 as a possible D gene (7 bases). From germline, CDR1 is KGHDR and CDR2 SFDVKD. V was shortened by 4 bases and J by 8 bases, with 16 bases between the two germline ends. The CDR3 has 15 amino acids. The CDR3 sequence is CATSDTRGANGELFF. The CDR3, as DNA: TGTGCCACCAGTGACACCCGGGGGGCCAATGGGGAGCTGTTTTTT.

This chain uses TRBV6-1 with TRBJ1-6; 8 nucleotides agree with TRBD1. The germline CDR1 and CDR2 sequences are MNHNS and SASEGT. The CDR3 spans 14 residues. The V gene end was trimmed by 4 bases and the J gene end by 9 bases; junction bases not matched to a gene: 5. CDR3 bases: TGTGCCAGCAGTGCGGGACAGGTGATTTCACCCCTCCACTTT. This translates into CASSAGQVISPLHF.

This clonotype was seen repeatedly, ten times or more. DNA for the CDR3: TGTGCCAGCAGTACCCAGGTGGAGACCCAGTACTTC. This gives the protein CASSTQVETQYF. The genes are TRBV12-3 or TRBV12-4 and TRBJ2-5; D remains unclear. Deletions cut 5 bases from V and 5 bases from J, with 9 bases between. CDR3 length: 12 residues.

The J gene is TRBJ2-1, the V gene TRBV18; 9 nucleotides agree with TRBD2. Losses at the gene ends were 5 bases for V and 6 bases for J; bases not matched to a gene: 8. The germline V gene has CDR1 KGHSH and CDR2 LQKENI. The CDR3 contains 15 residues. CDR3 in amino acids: CASSTGTSMGNEQFF. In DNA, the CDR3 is TGTGCCAGCTCAACCGGGACTAGCATGGGCAATGAGCAGTTCTTC.

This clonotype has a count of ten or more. CDR3 DNA sequence: TGTGCCAGACGAAGGGGGGACTCCTACGAGCAGTACTTC. Its protein product is CARRRGDSYEQYF. The rearrangement uses TRBV7-9 and TRBJ2-7, with D tentatively TRBD1 or TRBD2 (6 bases each). Per germline, CDR1 SEHNR and CDR2 FQNEAQ (reference sequence). Trimming shortened V by 9 bases and J by 0 bases, and 12 bases separated the two germline ends. The CDR3 is made up of 13 amino acids.

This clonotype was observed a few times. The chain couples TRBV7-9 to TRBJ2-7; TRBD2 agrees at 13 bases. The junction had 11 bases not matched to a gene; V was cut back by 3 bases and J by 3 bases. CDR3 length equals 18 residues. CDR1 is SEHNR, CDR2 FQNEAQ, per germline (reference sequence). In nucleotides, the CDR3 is TGTGCCAGCAGCTTCCCACCCGGGACTAGCGGGAACCACTACGAGCAGTACTTC. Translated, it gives CASSFPPGTSGNHYEQYF.

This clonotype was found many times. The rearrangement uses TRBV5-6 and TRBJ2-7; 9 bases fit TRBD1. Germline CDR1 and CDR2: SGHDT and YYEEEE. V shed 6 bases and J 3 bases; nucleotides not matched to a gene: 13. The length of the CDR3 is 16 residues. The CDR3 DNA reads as TGTGCCAGCATCGCGATCATCGGGACAGGGCGCTACGAGCAGTACTTC. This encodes CASIAIIGTGRYEQYF.

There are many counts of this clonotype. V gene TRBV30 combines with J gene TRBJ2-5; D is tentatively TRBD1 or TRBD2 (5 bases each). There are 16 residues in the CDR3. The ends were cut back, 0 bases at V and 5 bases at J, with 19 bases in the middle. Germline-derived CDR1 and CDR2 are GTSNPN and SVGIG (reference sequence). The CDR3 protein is CAWSVRGAPAEETQYF. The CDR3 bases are TGTGCCTGGAGTGTACGAGGGGCCCCAGCGGAGGAGACCCAGTACTTC.

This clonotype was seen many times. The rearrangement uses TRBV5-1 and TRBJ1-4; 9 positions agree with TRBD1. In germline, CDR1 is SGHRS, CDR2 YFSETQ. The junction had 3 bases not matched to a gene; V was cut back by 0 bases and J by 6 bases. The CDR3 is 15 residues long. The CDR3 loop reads CASSLGGQGDEKLFF. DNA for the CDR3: TGCGCCAGCAGCTTGGGGGGACAGGGTGATGAAAAACTGTTTTTT. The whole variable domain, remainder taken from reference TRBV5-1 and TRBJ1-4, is KAGVTQTPRYLIKTRGQQVTLSCSPISGHRSVSWYQQTPGQGLQFLFEYFSETQRNKGNFPGRFSGRQFSNSRSEMNVSTLELGDSALYLCASSLGGQGDEKLFFGSGTQLSVL.

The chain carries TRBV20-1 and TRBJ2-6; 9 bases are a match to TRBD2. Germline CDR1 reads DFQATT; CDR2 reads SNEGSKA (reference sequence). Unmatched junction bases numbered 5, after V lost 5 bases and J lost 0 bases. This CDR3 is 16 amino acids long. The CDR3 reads CSALTSGSSGANVLTF. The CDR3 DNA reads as TGCAGTGCTTTGACTAGCGGATCCTCTGGGGCCAACGTCCTGACTTTC.

In nucleotides, the CDR3 is TGTGCCAGTAGTATCCGGGGAGGGGGCACCGGGGAGCTGTTTTTT. It translates to CASSIRGGGTGELFF. This sequence joins TRBV7-2 and TRBJ2-2; maybe TRBD2 (7 bases). Germline CDR1 SGHTA, CDR2 FQGNSA. The CDR3 totals 15 residues. Trimming cost V 9 bases and J 4 bases, with 18 bases left between them.

Here the CDR3 DNA reads TGTGCCAGCAGCTTGGAGGTAGCGTCCGGTGAGCAGTTCTTC. Translation: CASSLEVASGEQFF. V usage is TRBV5-4 and J usage is TRBJ2-1, with D perhaps matching TRBD2 (5 bases). The germline V and J ends were trimmed by 0 bases and 9 bases, with 13 bases remaining between them. Germline assignment: CDR1 SGHNT and CDR2 YYREEE (reference sequence). The CDR3 has 14 residues.

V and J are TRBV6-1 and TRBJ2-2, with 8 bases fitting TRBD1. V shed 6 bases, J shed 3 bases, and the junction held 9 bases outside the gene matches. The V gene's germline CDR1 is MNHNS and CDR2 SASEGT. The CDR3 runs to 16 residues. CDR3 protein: CASRPLGTGYTGELFF. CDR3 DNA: TGTGCCAGCAGGCCTCTCGGGACAGGTTACACCGGGGAGCTGTTTTTT.

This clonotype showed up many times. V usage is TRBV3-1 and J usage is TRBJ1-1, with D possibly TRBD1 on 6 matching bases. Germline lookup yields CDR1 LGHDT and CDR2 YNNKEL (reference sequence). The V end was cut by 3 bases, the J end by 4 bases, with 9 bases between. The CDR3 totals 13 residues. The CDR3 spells CASSQGAVTEAFF. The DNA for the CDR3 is TGTGCCAGCAGCCAGGGGGCGGTCACTGAAGCTTTCTTT.

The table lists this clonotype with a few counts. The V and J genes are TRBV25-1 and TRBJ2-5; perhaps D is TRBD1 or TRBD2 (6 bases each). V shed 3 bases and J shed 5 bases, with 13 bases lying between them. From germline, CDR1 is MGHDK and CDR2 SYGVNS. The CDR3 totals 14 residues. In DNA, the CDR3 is TGTGCCAGCAGTGATCCCGGGGGCTCGGAGACCCAGTACTTC. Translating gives CASSDPGGSETQYF.

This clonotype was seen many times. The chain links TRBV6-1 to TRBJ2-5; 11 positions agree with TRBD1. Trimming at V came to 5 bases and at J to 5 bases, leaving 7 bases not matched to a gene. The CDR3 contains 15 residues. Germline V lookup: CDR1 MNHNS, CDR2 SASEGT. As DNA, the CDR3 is TGTGCCAGCAGTTCGGGACAGGGGGTAGGGGAGACCCAGTACTTC. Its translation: CASSSGQGVGETQYF.

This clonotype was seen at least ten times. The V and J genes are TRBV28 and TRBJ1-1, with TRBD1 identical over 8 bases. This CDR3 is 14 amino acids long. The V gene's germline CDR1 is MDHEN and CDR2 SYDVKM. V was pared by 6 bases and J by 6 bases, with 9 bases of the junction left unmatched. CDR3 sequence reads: CASRTTGGKPEAFF. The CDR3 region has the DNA TGTGCCAGCAGAACCACAGGGGGGAAGCCTGAAGCTTTCTTT.